This is a list of T cell receptor beta chains from one sample in a study of blood T cell repertoires in COVID-19. Only in-frame clones appear in the TCRdb table, and some are missing; sequencing was by immunoSEQ multiplex PCR. Of 150,000 to 200,000 clones listed, 80% to 90% are singletons. Sequences were obtained from peripheral blood. These TCRs come from a woman older than 75 with acute or convalescent COVID-19. Both conserved end residues are part of each CDR3. The D gene is left open where the match is weak. Clone size is shown for a subset of rows, as once, few, many or a class of expanded clone.

V: TRBV6-1; J: TRBJ1-3; D: -; size: few; CDR3: CASSEQRRSGNTIYF; DNA: TGTGCCAGCAGTGAACAACGGAGAAGTGGAAACACCATATATTTT
V: TRBV29-1; J: TRBJ1-1; D: -; size: -; CDR3: CSVTLGGPNTEAFF; DNA: TGCAGCGTCACCCTGGGGGGGCCGAACACTGAAGCTTTCTTT
V: TRBV4-2; J: TRBJ1-2; D: TRBD1; size: -; CDR3: CASSLRDREGGYTF; DNA: TGTGCCAGCAGCCTCCGGGACAGGGAGGGCGGCTACACCTTC
V: TRBV18; J: TRBJ1-1; D: -; size: -; CDR3: CASSPRRDTEAFF; DNA: TGTGCCAGCTCACCACGCAGGGACACTGAAGCTTTCTTT
V: TRBV6-5; J: TRBJ1-4; D: -; size: -; CDR3: CASSLRQATNEKLFF; DNA: TGTGCCAGCAGTTTACGACAGGCAACTAATGAAAAACTGTTTTTT
V: TRBV5-1; J: TRBJ2-7; D: TRBD1; size: -; CDR3: CASSTTGAFYEQYF; DNA: TGCGCCAGCAGCACAACAGGGGCCTTCTACGAGCAGTACTTC
V: TRBV7-9; J: TRBJ2-1; D: -; size: few; CDR3: CASSQLADFNSYNEQFF; DNA: TGTGCCAGCAGCCAGCTGGCCGACTTCAACTCCTACAATGAGCAGTTCTTC
V: TRBV18; J: TRBJ2-7; D: TRBD2; size: few; CDR3: CASSPPSGTSGIGEQYF; DNA: TGTGCCAGCTCACCACCTAGTGGGACTAGCGGGATTGGTGAGCAGTACTTC
V: TRBV5-1; J: TRBJ2-3; D: TRBD2; size: -; CDR3: CASSLGSGTRDTQYF; DNA: TGCGCCAGCAGCTTGGGATCCGGGACTAGGGATACGCAGTATTTT
V: TRBV10-2; J: TRBJ1-4; D: -; size: -; CDR3: CASSDSTSGEKLFF; DNA: TGCGCCAGCAGTGATTCTACGTCTGGTGAAAAACTGTTTTTT
V: TRBV7-9; J: TRBJ1-2; D: -; size: few; CDR3: CASSFRGTGNYGYTF; DNA: TGTGCCAGCAGCTTCCGCGGTACGGGAAACTATGGCTACACCTTC
V: TRBV28; J: TRBJ2-1; D: TRBD1; size: -; CDR3: CASLTGGSYNEQFF; DNA: TGTGCCAGTCTGACAGGGGGGTCCTACAATGAGCAGTTCTTC
V: TRBV2; J: TRBJ2-4; D: -; size: -; CDR3: CASSYRQFLAKNIQYF; DNA: TGTGCCAGCAGTTACCGACAGTTTTTAGCCAAAAACATTCAGTACTTC
V: TRBV7-8; J: TRBJ2-2; D: -; size: -; CDR3: CASSLGWTGELFF; DNA: TGTGCCAGCAGCTTGGGCTGGACCGGGGAGCTGTTTTTT
V: TRBV4-3; J: TRBJ2-3; D: TRBD1; size: -; CDR3: CASSRNRGADTQYF; DNA: TGCGCCAGCAGCCGGAACAGGGGGGCAGATACGCAGTATTTT
V: TRBV10-3; J: TRBJ2-1; D: -; size: -; CDR3: CAISESGSPNEQFF; DNA: TGTGCCATCAGTGAGTCGGGGAGCCCCAATGAGCAGTTCTTC
V: TRBV6-2/TRBV6-3; J: TRBJ2-7; D: -; size: -; CDR3: CASSYRQAYEQYF; DNA: TGTGCCAGCAGTTACAGACAGGCCTACGAGCAGTACTTC
V: TRBV3-1/TRBV3-2; J: TRBJ1-4; D: TRBD1; size: -; CDR3: CASSQGGQAGDEKLFF; DNA: TGTGCCAGCAGCCAAGGCGGACAGGCTGGGGATGAAAAACTGTTTTTT
V: TRBV7-2; J: TRBJ2-7; D: TRBD1; size: -; CDR3: CASSSYGTGAYEQYF; DNA: TGTGCCAGCAGTTCTTACGGGACAGGAGCCTACGAGCAGTACTTC
V: TRBV27; J: TRBJ1-6; D: -; size: few; CDR3: CATKPFSYNSPLHF; DNA: TGTGCCACTAAGCCCTTCTCCTATAATTCACCCCTCCACTTT
V: TRBV6-6; J: TRBJ1-1; D: TRBD1; size: -; CDR3: CASKNRQGVDTEAFF; DNA: TGTGCCAGCAAAAATAGACAGGGGGTCGACACTGAAGCTTTCTTT
V: TRBV20-1; J: TRBJ2-4; D: -; size: -; CDR3: CSARVADIQYF; DNA: TGCAGTGCTAGAGTCGCGGACATTCAGTACTTC
V: TRBV7-9; J: TRBJ1-2; D: TRBD1; size: -; CDR3: CASSAGTGPREADGYTF; DNA: TGTGCCAGCAGCGCCGGGACAGGCCCCCGGGAGGCCGACGGCTACACCTTC
V: TRBV5-4; J: TRBJ2-7; D: TRBD1; size: few; CDR3: CASSSRTGGVYEQYF; DNA: TGTGCCAGCAGCTCCAGGACAGGGGGGGTTTACGAGCAGTACTTC
V: TRBV18; J: TRBJ1-2; D: TRBD1; size: -; CDR3: CASSMDRSAGGYTF; DNA: TGTGCCAGCTCAATGGACAGGTCGGCCGGAGGCTACACCTTC
V: TRBV7-6; J: TRBJ2-1; D: TRBD1; size: -; CDR3: CASSPRQGAFNEQFF; DNA: TGTGCCAGCAGCCCTAGACAGGGGGCCTTCAATGAGCAGTTCTTC
V: TRBV6-2/TRBV6-3; J: TRBJ2-7; D: -; size: few; CDR3: CASSYSSGSTGEQYF; DNA: TGTGCCAGCAGTTACTCGTCCGGATCCACAGGCGAGCAGTACTTC
V: TRBV19; J: TRBJ1-4; D: -; size: -; CDR3: CASAPHPRFGEKLFF; DNA: TGTGCCTCCGCGCCCCACCCTCGCTTCGGGGAAAAACTGTTTTTT
V: TRBV4-1; J: TRBJ1-1; D: -; size: -; CDR3: CASSQDELMNTEAFF; DNA: TGCGCCAGCAGCCAAGACGAGCTGATGAACACTGAAGCTTTCTTT
V: TRBV19; J: TRBJ1-2; D: -; size: -; CDR3: CASSGQGIGGYTF; DNA: TGTGCCAGTAGTGGGCAGGGAATAGGTGGCTACACCTTC
V: TRBV7-9; J: TRBJ1-1; D: -; size: -; CDR3: CASSFLPSEAFF; DNA: TGTGCCAGCAGCTTTCTTCCCTCTGAAGCTTTCTTT
V: TRBV4-1; J: TRBJ1-2; D: TRBD1; size: -; CDR3: CASSHHPGQGYGYTF; DNA: TGCGCCAGCAGCCATCACCCCGGACAGGGGTATGGCTACACCTTC
V: TRBV27; J: TRBJ1-1; D: -; size: -; CDR3: CASSPRQGWDTEAFF; DNA: TGTGCCAGCAGTCCCCGTCAGGGTTGGGACACTGAAGCTTTCTTT
V: TRBV2; J: TRBJ2-5; D: TRBD2; size: -; CDR3: CASSKGRGETQYF; DNA: TGTGCCAGCAGCAAGGGGAGGGGAGAGACCCAGTACTTC
V: TRBV10-1; J: TRBJ1-1; D: -; size: -; CDR3: CASSGIRGTEAFF; DNA: TGCGCCAGCAGTGGTATAAGGGGCACTGAAGCTTTCTTT
V: TRBV25-1; J: TRBJ1-2; D: TRBD1; size: -; CDR3: CASSEPGQGSYGYTF; DNA: TGTGCCAGCAGTGAACCGGGACAGGGGAGCTATGGCTACACCTTC
V: TRBV11-2; J: TRBJ2-3; D: -; size: -; CDR3: CASSLGLGGTDTQYF; DNA: TGTGCCAGCAGCTTAGGGCTAGGAGGCACAGATACGCAGTATTTT
V: TRBV5-1; J: TRBJ2-3; D: TRBD2; size: -; CDR3: CASSSRTSGGAYTDTQYF; DNA: TGCGCCAGCAGCTCTAGGACTAGCGGGGGGGCCTATACAGATACGCAGTATTTT
V: TRBV3-1/TRBV3-2; J: TRBJ1-3; D: -; size: -; CDR3: CASSQTRVPGNTIYF; DNA: TGTGCCAGCAGCCAAACCAGGGTACCTGGAAACACCATATATTTT
V: TRBV6-5; J: TRBJ2-1; D: -; size: -; CDR3: CASRAGLYSYNEQFF; DNA: TGTGCCAGCAGGGCAGGGTTGTACTCCTACAATGAGCAGTTCTTC
V: TRBV28; J: TRBJ2-7; D: -; size: -; CDR3: CASSLSRGPYEQYF; DNA: TGTGCCAGCAGTTTATCTAGGGGCCCCTACGAGCAGTACTTC
V: TRBV7-9; J: TRBJ2-3; D: -; size: -; CDR3: CASKAEWGTDTQYF; DNA: TGTGCCAGCAAGGCGGAATGGGGCACAGATACGCAGTATTTT
V: TRBV10-3; J: TRBJ2-7; D: TRBD1; size: -; CDR3: CAISARGQAFSYEQYF; DNA: TGTGCCATCAGTGCCCGAGGACAGGCATTCTCCTACGAGCAGTACTTC
V: TRBV29-1; J: TRBJ2-1; D: -; size: once; CDR3: CSVALAGRWSSYNEQFF; DNA: TGCAGCGTTGCCTTGGCGGGTCGGTGGAGCTCCTACAATGAGCAGTTCTTC
V: TRBV3-1/TRBV3-2; J: TRBJ1-6; D: TRBD1; size: -; CDR3: CASSQGPGGSPLHF; DNA: TGTGCCAGCAGCCAAGGGCCAGGGGGATCACCCCTCCACTTT
V: TRBV10-2; J: TRBJ2-7; D: TRBD1; size: -; CDR3: CASSKFGQGAAEQYF; DNA: TGCGCCAGCAGCAAATTCGGACAGGGGGCTGCCGAGCAGTACTTC
V: TRBV11-2; J: TRBJ2-7; D: TRBD2; size: -; CDR3: CASSHGGGSLSYEQYF; DNA: TGTGCCAGCAGCCACGGTGGCGGGAGCCTCTCCTACGAGCAGTACTTC